What follows are 6 T cell receptor beta chains derived from one specimen sequenced in a study of Ad26.COV2.S vaccination and SARS-CoV-2 variants. The data were produced by immunoSEQ multiplex PCR, yet TCRdb's version contains in-frame clones alone and is incomplete. The table includes 150,000 to 200,000 clones, roughly 85% detected once. The sequencing used peripheral blood, collected after recovery from COVID-19. The receptors derive from a human donor who had recovered from COVID-19.

The chain's CDR3 is CASGPRDSLMGQFF. The CDR3 coding sequence is TGTGCCAGCGGACCCCGGGACTCCTTAATGGGGCAGTTCTTC. The V gene is TRBV4-2, the J gene TRBJ2-1; D may be TRBD2 (6 bases). Germline CDR1 is LGHNA and CDR2 is YNFKEQ. V was trimmed by 8 bases and J by 12 bases, leaving 23 bases between them. The length of the CDR3 is 14 residues.

This chain connects TRBV18 to TRBJ2-7, with D possibly matching TRBD2 (6 bases). The CDR3 is made up of 13 amino acids. Per the germline V gene, CDR1 is KGHSH and CDR2 is LQKENI. With 6 bases removed from V and 4 bases from J, the gap between germline ends came to 13 bases. CDR3 sequence reads: CASSAGIGYEQYF. The CDR3 region has the DNA TGTGCCAGCTCGGCGGGGATTGGATACGAGCAGTACTTC.

The rearrangement uses TRBV10-3 and TRBJ2-2, with 7 bases identical to TRBD1. The germline CDR1 and CDR2 sequences are ENHRY and SYGVKD. V gave up 6 bases and J gave up 7 bases; unmatched junction bases: 8. CDR3 length: 14 amino acids. The CDR3, as DNA: TGTGCCATCAGGGGGCCTGACAGGGACGGGGAGCTGTTTTTT. It yields the protein CAIRGPDRDGELFF.

The chain joins TRBV7-6 to TRBJ2-3, with D possibly being TRBD1 (5 bases). Looked up from germline, CDR1 is SGHVS and CDR2 is FNYEAQ. The CDR3 consists of 16 residues. V gave up 5 bases and J gave up 5 bases, with 20 bases separating them. In nucleotides, the CDR3 is TGTGCCAGCAGCGCCGCAGGGTCCGGTATTAAAGATACGCAGTATTTT. Translating gives CASSAAGSGIKDTQYF.

A single count supports this clone. This same CDR3 is encoded by further DNA sequences in the sample. This chain connects TRBV12-3 or TRBV12-4 to TRBJ1-6, with D perhaps matching TRBD1 (5 bases). This CDR3 is 13 amino acids long. Deletions cut 1 base from V and 7 bases from J, with 5 bases between. In DNA, the CDR3 is TGTGCCAGCAGTTTAGGGGGCAATTCACCCCTCCACTTT. Its protein is CASSLGGNSPLHF.

V and J are TRBV3-1 (or the pseudogene TRBV3-2) and TRBJ1-3; D uncertain. Germline assignment: CDR1 LGHDT and CDR2 YNNKEL (reference sequence). V was cut by 0 bases and J by 0 bases, with 6 bases left in between. There are 15 residues in the CDR3. The CDR3 coding sequence is TGTGCCAGCAGCCAAGAATTGTACTCTGGAAACACCATATATTTT. This sequence encodes CASSQELYSGNTIYF.